Listed below are T cell receptor beta chains from one sample, sequenced in a study of neoadjuvant anti-PD-1 for oral cavity cancer. The protocol was immunoSEQ multiplex PCR, while the TCRdb copy is restricted to in-frame clones and leaves out a portion. The table has approximately 68,000 clones, about 86% seen once. The sample in question was PBMCs, obtained after nivolumab (anti-PD-1) treatment. The receptors were sampled from a person aged 40 to 85 with oral cavity squamous cell carcinoma. CDR3s include the opening cysteine and the closing phenylalanine or tryptophan. D genes are given only for firm matches. Rows give clone size only sometimes, using once, few, many, or a class for an expanded clone.

TRBV27	.	TRBJ2-2	TRBD2	TGTGCCAGCAGTCGGACTAGCGGGGGGGCGGGTAGATCCGGGGAGCTGTTTTTT	CASSRTSGGAGRSGELFF
TRBV2	.	TRBJ2-1	.	TGTGCCAGCAGTGAAGCGCCGGGACGTTTGACAGACAATGAGCAGTTCTTC	CASSEAPGRLTDNEQFF
TRBV5-4	.	TRBJ1-6	.	TGTGCCAGCAGCGCCCGGGACCCCACGGGGTCACCCCTCCACTTT	CASSARDPTGSPLHF
TRBV9	.	TRBJ1-1	.	TGTGCCAGCAGCCCCTACGGGGGTCCTGAGAACACTGAAGCTTTCTTT	CASSPYGGPENTEAFF
TRBV6-6	.	TRBJ2-3	.	TGTGCCAGCCGTTTTCCCCGGCCAGATACGCAGTATTTT	CASRFPRPDTQYF
TRBV9	.	TRBJ1-3	TRBD1	TGTGCCAGCAGCCCGCTCGGGACAGGTGGAAACACCATATATTTT	CASSPLGTGGNTIYF
TRBV18	.	TRBJ2-7	.	TGTGCCAGCTCACCAGGCCTGACCTACGAGCAGTACTTC	CASSPGLTYEQYF
TRBV5-1	.	TRBJ2-7	.	TGCGCCAGCAGCTCGTGGATCGTGACAGACGAGCAGTACTTC	CASSSWIVTDEQYF
TRBV4-1	.	TRBJ2-7	.	TGCGCCAGCAGCCAACAGACAGAGTACGAGCAGTACTTC	CASSQQTEYEQYF
TRBV28	.	TRBJ2-5	.	TGTGCCACCACTCATCCAGGGAGGAAGACCCAGTACTTC	CATTHPGRKTQYF
TRBV19	.	TRBJ2-1	TRBD2	TGTGCCAGTATCGAGCGGGAAGGCTTCAGGCAGTTCTTC	CASIEREGFRQFF
TRBV30	once	TRBJ2-5	.	TGTGCCTGGACGGGGAGAGAGACCCAGTACTTC	CAWTGRETQYF
TRBV6-4	.	TRBJ1-5	.	TGTGCCAGCAGTGAGGGGGTTAATCAGCCCCAGCATTTT	CASSEGVNQPQHF
TRBV27	.	TRBJ2-1	.	TGTGCCAGCAGTTTGAGTCAGGCCCGCAATGAGCAGTTCTTC	CASSLSQARNEQFF
TRBV5-4	.	TRBJ1-1	TRBD1	TGTGCCAGCAGCCCAAACAGGGGCCTAAACACTGAAGCTTTCTTT	CASSPNRGLNTEAFF
TRBV6-1	.	TRBJ2-7	TRBD2	TGTGCCAGCAGTGAAGCGCGAGCGGGAGGGCACGAGCAGTACTTC	CASSEARAGGHEQYF
TRBV7-9	.	TRBJ2-5	.	TGTGCCAGCAGCCTCTTGGAGACCCAGTACTTC	CASSLLETQYF
TRBV6-5	.	TRBJ2-2	.	TGTGCCAGCAGTTACTCGGGAACTAACACCGGGGAGCTGTTTTTT	CASSYSGTNTGELFF
TRBV11-1	.	TRBJ2-7	.	TGTGCCAGCAGCCCCCGGGGAGAGGGATTATACGAGCAGTACTTC	CASSPRGEGLYEQYF